This T cell receptor beta chain was retrieved from a study of human T cells and chemical hapten exposure. Noted time point: patch test 2, 6 weeks after DPC sensitization. Treatment here: therapeutic diphenylcyclopropenone sensitization with weekly scalp DPC. Using its own MiXCR run on the RACE reads, TCRdb lists one record per CDR3 protein. The sample records 80,000 to 100,000 distinct CDR3 sequences, 9.3% being singletons. Study-level results: Relative to controls, expanded TCRs formed significantly more large CDR3 similarity clusters.

The table lists this clonotype with a few counts. Antigen specificity is unknown. Germline V gives CDR1 MGHRA, CDR2 YSYEKL. With V trimmed by 1 base and J by 4 bases, 2 bases remained unmatched. The CDR3 length is 15 residues. The clonotype comes from a middle-aged woman with alopecia areata. Some clones in this sample may be carry-over from other donors' samples. The chain carries TRBV4-1 and TRBJ2-1, with 9 bases aligning to TRBD2. The sample consisted of whole blood, taken in connection with sensitization to the hapten diphenylcyclopropenone (DPC). CDR3 sequence reads: CASSQVTSGYNEQFF. The CDR3 DNA reads TGCGCCAGCAGCCAAGTCACTAGCGGGTACAATGAGCAGTTCTTC.